This is a list of T cell receptor beta chains from one sample in a study of cytomegalovirus exposure and HLA in healthy donors. Assay: immunoSEQ multiplex PCR; the TCRdb copy retains only in-frame clones and omits some. This table holds around 130,000 clones, about three quarters found once. The specimen sequenced was PBMCs. The receptor source for this set is a man aged 40-49 years in good health and CMV-seropositive. Each CDR3 is given without its conserved first and last residue. The order of the fields is J gene, V gene, D gene, CDR3 protein. The D gene is left open where the match is weak.

j_call: TRBJ2-7
v_call: TRBV6-5
d_call: TRBD1
cdr3_aa: ASSVNRGNYEQY

j_call: TRBJ2-3
v_call: TRBV9
d_call: TRBD2
cdr3_aa: ASSVVPLAGEMADTQY

j_call: TRBJ2-7
v_call: TRBV7-9
d_call: .
cdr3_aa: ASSATGVAGYEQY

j_call: TRBJ1-1
v_call: TRBV6-1
d_call: .
cdr3_aa: ASSQGFEAF

j_call: TRBJ2-5
v_call: TRBV7-9
d_call: .
cdr3_aa: ASSLGSETQY

j_call: TRBJ2-5
v_call: TRBV19
d_call: TRBD2
cdr3_aa: ASSATSGRETQY

j_call: TRBJ1-4
v_call: TRBV19
d_call: .
cdr3_aa: ASSPARINEKLF

j_call: TRBJ2-5
v_call: TRBV5-1
d_call: TRBD1
cdr3_aa: ASTTGAGETQY

j_call: TRBJ1-5
v_call: TRBV7-6
d_call: TRBD1
cdr3_aa: ASSFGTDRGQPQH

j_call: TRBJ2-5
v_call: TRBV19
d_call: .
cdr3_aa: ASSIGAGHQETQY

j_call: TRBJ2-1
v_call: TRBV5-1
d_call: .
cdr3_aa: ASSLGGASGYYNEQF

j_call: TRBJ1-4
v_call: TRBV29-1
d_call: TRBD1
cdr3_aa: SVEGTGGEKLF

j_call: TRBJ1-1
v_call: TRBV28
d_call: TRBD1
cdr3_aa: ASSPAGLGTTGASEAF

j_call: TRBJ2-5
v_call: TRBV5-4
d_call: TRBD2
cdr3_aa: ASRGVSGGPETQY

j_call: TRBJ1-4
v_call: TRBV6-1
d_call: .
cdr3_aa: ASSESRPRGEKLF

j_call: TRBJ1-4
v_call: TRBV28
d_call: .
cdr3_aa: ASSLYGKGGTEKLF

j_call: TRBJ2-1
v_call: TRBV10-3
d_call: TRBD1
cdr3_aa: AMSGQGIDEQF

j_call: TRBJ2-1
v_call: TRBV6-6
d_call: TRBD2
cdr3_aa: ASSYRRGGYNEQF

j_call: TRBJ1-2
v_call: TRBV7-9
d_call: TRBD1
cdr3_aa: ASSRTGEYGYT

j_call: TRBJ2-1
v_call: TRBV5-6
d_call: TRBD2
cdr3_aa: ASSTGLAGGNEQF

j_call: TRBJ2-7
v_call: TRBV14
d_call: .
cdr3_aa: ASSPTGGLAYEQY

j_call: TRBJ2-5
v_call: TRBV9
d_call: .
cdr3_aa: ASSAGPTVAQY

j_call: TRBJ1-6
v_call: TRBV6-5
d_call: .
cdr3_aa: ASSYSISLNSPLH

j_call: TRBJ1-1
v_call: TRBV5-1
d_call: .
cdr3_aa: ASSFGLTGGWNTEAF

j_call: TRBJ1-3
v_call: TRBV6-5
d_call: .
cdr3_aa: ASSYSSGGGNTIY

j_call: TRBJ2-1
v_call: TRBV14
d_call: .
cdr3_aa: ASSRLGSGNEQF

j_call: TRBJ1-1
v_call: TRBV6-6
d_call: .
cdr3_aa: ASSYSRGRGTEAF

j_call: TRBJ2-4
v_call: TRBV19
d_call: TRBD1
cdr3_aa: ASSIQGQEHIQY

j_call: TRBJ1-5
v_call: TRBV28
d_call: .
cdr3_aa: ASGGGNQPQH

j_call: TRBJ1-1
v_call: TRBV5-1
d_call: .
cdr3_aa: ASSWGQMNTEAF

j_call: TRBJ2-7
v_call: TRBV6-1
d_call: TRBD2
cdr3_aa: ASSGLGSNEQY

j_call: TRBJ2-5
v_call: TRBV29-1
d_call: TRBD2
cdr3_aa: SVAPGTSGGASWETQY

j_call: TRBJ1-1
v_call: TRBV5-4
d_call: .
cdr3_aa: ASSLDQGLTEAF

j_call: TRBJ2-5
v_call: TRBV28
d_call: .
cdr3_aa: ATSGDEQY

j_call: TRBJ2-7
v_call: TRBV28
d_call: .
cdr3_aa: ASSLSAYEQY

j_call: TRBJ2-5
v_call: TRBV28
d_call: TRBD2
cdr3_aa: ASRPGLAKQY

j_call: TRBJ1-1
v_call: TRBV9
d_call: .
cdr3_aa: ASSVENRLNTEAF

j_call: TRBJ1-3
v_call: TRBV30
d_call: .
cdr3_aa: AWTGFFTTGNTIY

j_call: TRBJ2-1
v_call: TRBV18
d_call: .
cdr3_aa: ASSPLAVSSYNEQF

j_call: TRBJ1-2
v_call: TRBV5-1
d_call: TRBD1
cdr3_aa: ASSTGQANYGYT

j_call: TRBJ2-6
v_call: TRBV2
d_call: .
cdr3_aa: ASKGGATGSSNVLT

j_call: TRBJ1-6
v_call: TRBV27
d_call: .
cdr3_aa: ASSRGYSTLH

j_call: TRBJ1-5
v_call: TRBV2
d_call: .
cdr3_aa: ASSRNTNQPQH

j_call: TRBJ2-1
v_call: TRBV19
d_call: TRBD2
cdr3_aa: ASSIATSGRGEQF

j_call: TRBJ1-1
v_call: TRBV19
d_call: TRBD1
cdr3_aa: ASSITGDTEAF

j_call: TRBJ2-6
v_call: TRBV11-3
d_call: TRBD1
cdr3_aa: ASSGGQGKISSGANVLT

j_call: TRBJ2-7
v_call: TRBV7-9
d_call: TRBD1
cdr3_aa: ASSGTGSRNEQY

j_call: TRBJ2-1
v_call: TRBV11-2
d_call: .
cdr3_aa: ASSTLRVSYNEQF

j_call: TRBJ1-5
v_call: TRBV4-2
d_call: TRBD1
cdr3_aa: ASSQNRGTNQPQH

j_call: TRBJ1-4
v_call: TRBV28
d_call: .
cdr3_aa: ASIYSGASEKLF

j_call: TRBJ1-5
v_call: TRBV27
d_call: TRBD1
cdr3_aa: ASSRTGANQPQH

j_call: TRBJ1-1
v_call: TRBV9
d_call: .
cdr3_aa: ASSLPPGEGVLTEAF

j_call: TRBJ1-1
v_call: TRBV7-8
d_call: TRBD1
cdr3_aa: ASSYIQGAGTEAF

j_call: TRBJ1-1
v_call: TRBV11-2
d_call: TRBD1
cdr3_aa: ASSLRQGATEAF